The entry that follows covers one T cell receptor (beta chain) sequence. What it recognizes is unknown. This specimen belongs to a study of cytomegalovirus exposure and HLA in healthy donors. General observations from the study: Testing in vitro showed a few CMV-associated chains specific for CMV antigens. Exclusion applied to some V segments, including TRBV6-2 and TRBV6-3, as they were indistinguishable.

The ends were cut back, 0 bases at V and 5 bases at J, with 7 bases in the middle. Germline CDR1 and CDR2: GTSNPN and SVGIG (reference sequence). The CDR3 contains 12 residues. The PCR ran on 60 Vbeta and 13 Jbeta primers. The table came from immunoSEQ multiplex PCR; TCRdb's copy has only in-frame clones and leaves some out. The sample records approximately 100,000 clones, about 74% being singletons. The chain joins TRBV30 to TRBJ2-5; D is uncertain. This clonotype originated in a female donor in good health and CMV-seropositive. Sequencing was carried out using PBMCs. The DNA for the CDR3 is TGTGCCTGGAGTGTAAATAGTGAGACCCAGTACTTC. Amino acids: CAWSVNSETQYF. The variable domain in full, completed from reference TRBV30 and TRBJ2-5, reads SQTIHQWPATLVQPVGSPLSLECTVEGTSNPNLYWYRQAAGRGLQLLFYSVGIGQISSEVPQNLSASRPQDRQFILSSKKLLLSDSGFYLCAWSVNSETQYFGPGTRLLVL.